This T cell receptor (delta chain) emerged from a study of gamma-delta T cells after stem cell transplantation. TCRdb reanalysed the RT-PCR reads with CATT. This table holds about 1,700 delta-chain clones, 4% to 5% found once. The sequence came from a human donor. It is not recorded whose cells these are; they may come from a transplant donor. Sequencing was performed on gamma-delta T cells.

CDR3 in DNA: TGTGCTCTTGGGGAAAGTGTCCTACCCCTGGTATACGGCGGAAAACTCATCTTT. As protein: CALGESVLPLVYGGKLIF. The rearrangement joins TRDV1 to TRDJ1; D might be TRDD2 (6 bases). The CDR3 runs 18 residues. Deletions cut 2 bases from V and 8 bases from J, with 27 bases between. Germline V lookup: CDR1 TSWWSYY, CDR2 QGS.